Presented here are 8 T cell receptor beta chains from one specimen sequenced in a study of blood T cell repertoires in COVID-19. Assay used: immunoSEQ multiplex PCR; TCRdb lists only in-frame clones, some missing. The table includes 150,000 to 200,000 clones, about 82% detected once. Specimen: peripheral blood. These receptors were taken from a woman in her twenties or thirties with acute or convalescent COVID-19.

The chain is built from TRBV7-6 and TRBJ2-5; tentative D call: TRBD1 (6 bases). Trimming took 4 bases from V and 5 from J, leaving 8 bases between them. The CDR3 runs 12 residues. In germline, CDR1 is SGHVS, CDR2 FNYEAQ. As DNA, the CDR3 is TGTGCCAGCAGCTCCAGGGGTGAGACCCAGTACTTC. This translates into CASSSRGETQYF.

The V call is TRBV27, the J call TRBJ2-1; 7 bases map to TRBD2. V lost 2 bases, J lost 6 bases, and 4 bases stayed unmatched. The CDR3 has 14 residues. Germline CDR1 reads MNHEY; CDR2 reads SMNVEV (reference sequence). The CDR3 loop reads CASSLAGAVNEQFF. CDR3 DNA: TGTGCCAGCAGTTTAGCGGGAGCCGTCAATGAGCAGTTCTTC.

V gene TRBV6-6 combines with J gene TRBJ2-4; D ambiguous. V lost 7 bases and J lost 0, with 13 bases in between. Germline assignment: CDR1 MNHNY and CDR2 SVGAGI (reference sequence). This CDR3 spans 15 amino acids. The CDR3 DNA is TGTGCCAGCACAACAGATGATATAGCCAAAAACATTCAGTACTTC. Its translation: CASTTDDIAKNIQYF.

The chain links TRBV2 to TRBJ1-4, with D possibly being TRBD1 (6 bases). CDR3 size: 15 residues. Germline CDR1 and CDR2: SNHLY and FYNNEI. Trimming removed 6 bases at V and 8 bases at J, with 19 bases between. CDR3 sequence (DNA): TGTGCCAGCAGAAAGTCACGGACAGAGGGGGAAAAACTGTTTTTT. Its protein product is CASRKSRTEGEKLFF. Together with reference TRBV2 and TRBJ1-4, the CDR3 gives the full variable domain: EPEVTQTPSHQVTQMGQEVILRCVPISNHLYFYWYRQILGQKVEFLVSFYNNEISEKSEIFDDQFSVERPDGSNFTLKIRSTKLEDSAMYFCASRKSRTEGEKLFFGSGTQLSVL.

V and J are TRBV28 and TRBJ1-1; no reliable D call. CDR1 and CDR2 (germline): MDHEN, SYDVKM. Trimming pared 10 bases from V and 1 base from J, leaving 16 bases between. The CDR3 totals 14 residues. CDR3 region: CATKGGLGNTEAFF. The CDR3 coding sequence is TGTGCCACCAAAGGCGGATTGGGGAACACTGAAGCTTTCTTT.

This chain links TRBV11-2 with TRBJ1-6, with D hard to call. V lost 1 base and J 4 bases, leaving 2 bases between the germline ends. Per germline, CDR1 SGHAT and CDR2 FQNNGV. The CDR3 runs to 13 residues. The CDR3 DNA reads TGTGCCAGCAGCTTAGCTTATAATTCACCCCTCCACTTT. Protein: CASSLAYNSPLHF.

This clone turned up a few times. This chain uses TRBV15 with TRBJ2-1; perhaps TRBD2 as D (5 bases). Trimming pared 0 bases from V and 7 bases from J, leaving 13 bases between. The germline V gene encodes CDR1 LNHNV and CDR2 YYDKDF (reference sequence). The CDR3 consists of 15 residues. The CDR3 DNA reads as TGTGCCACCAGCAGAGATCCGATTAGCGTTAATGAGCAGTTCTTC. Translation: CATSRDPISVNEQFF. Based on the CDR3 plus reference TRBV15 and TRBJ2-1, the full variable domain is DAMVIQNPRYQVTQFGKPVTLSCSQTLNHNVMYWYQQKSSQAPKLLFHYYDKDFNNEADTPDNFQSRRPNTSFCFLDIRSPGLGDTAMYLCATSRDPISVNEQFFGPGTRLTVL.

The chain uses TRBV7-2 and TRBJ1-6, with TRBD1 identical over 9 bases. The CDR3 contains 14 residues. Germline trimming cut 6 bases from V and 10 bases from J; bases unmatched to any gene: 7. Germline-derived CDR1 and CDR2 are SGHTA and FQGNSA. The CDR3: CASRPQGARSPLHF. CDR3 nucleotide sequence: TGTGCCAGCAGGCCACAGGGGGCGCGATCACCCCTCCACTTT.